A single sample gave rise to the 24 T cell receptor beta chains below, sequenced in a study of PD-1 blockade in classical Hodgkin lymphoma (dated by TCRdb to about 2020). Library creation used the immunoSEQ multiplex PCR assay. Drawn from immuneACCESS, this table holds only the in-frame rearrangements with V and J called that TCRdb kept. Clones are partly lost; checked studies trace under half to an unresolved V gene and leave the rest unexplained. The sample contains about 40,000 clones, over 55% of them found a single time. Approximately 3% of the sample rests with the top ten. Sample time point, as interpreted from the label and publication: cycle 1 day 1 (C1D1), immediately before nivolumab initiation. Relapse after autologous stem cell transplantation had occurred in all trial patients, and cohorts A, B and C were distinguished by prior brentuximab vedotin exposure. The sample in question was peripheral blood mononuclear cells (PBMCs), obtained at baseline. Receptor source: a human donor with classical Hodgkin lymphoma.

The chain carries TRBV13 and TRBJ1-4, with D perhaps matching TRBD1 (5 bases). Trimming took 0 bases from V and 3 from J, leaving 8 bases between them. The CDR3 is made up of 15 amino acids. The germline V gene encodes CDR1 PRHDT and CDR2 FYEKMQ (reference sequence). The CDR3 DNA sequence: TGTGCCAGCAGCTTAGGCGGGGGAGCTAATGAAAAACTGTTTTTT. This sequence encodes CASSLGGGANEKLFF.

The chain combines TRBV27 with TRBJ2-6; D remains ambiguous. From germline, CDR1 is MNHEY and CDR2 SMNVEV (reference sequence). This CDR3 has 15 amino acids. V was clipped by 2 bases and J by 2 bases, with 7 bases between them. This CDR3 reads CASSLRVAGANVLTF. CDR3 DNA sequence: TGTGCCAGCAGTTTACGTGTAGCTGGGGCCAACGTCCTGACTTTC.

The sample holds one count of this clone. The V gene is TRBV5-6, the J gene TRBJ2-3; D is possibly TRBD1 (5 bases). The germline V and J ends were trimmed by 5 bases and 6 bases, with 13 bases remaining between them. CDR1 and CDR2 from the germline V gene are SGHDT and YYEEEE. CDR3 size: 13 residues. The CDR3 DNA reads TGTGCCAGCAGATCGCAGGGTGCGGATACGCAGTATTTT. Its protein is CASRSQGADTQYF. The whole variable domain, remainder taken from reference TRBV5-6 and TRBJ2-3, is DAGVTQSPTHLIKTRGQQVTLRCSPKSGHDTVSWYQQALGQGPQFIFQYYEEEERQRGNFPDRFSGHQFPNYSSELNVNALLLGDSALYLCASRSQGADTQYFGPGTRLTVL.

This sequence joins TRBV5-5 and TRBJ2-1; D tentatively reads TRBD1 or TRBD2 (5 bases each). Trimming pared 2 bases from V and 2 bases from J, leaving 11 bases between. The CDR3 is 15 amino acids. Germline V gene sequence: CDR1 SGHKS, CDR2 YYEKEE (reference sequence). This chain's CDR3 is CASSLNLGAYNEQFF. The CDR3 nucleotides are TGTGCCAGCAGCTTAAACTTGGGGGCCTACAATGAGCAGTTCTTC.

About this clone: The junction does not match germline at one end; this may be a read error. The CDR3 here is CASSQYPGASYSF. The CDR3 DNA follows: TGTGCCAGCAGCCAATATCCGGGAGCTTCTTATTCTTTT. The chain uses TRBV14 and TRBJ1-6, with D unresolved. The CDR3 runs 13 residues. Germline lookup yields CDR1 SGHDN and CDR2 FVKESK.

The chain recombines TRBV6-6 with TRBJ2-1; tentative D call: TRBD1 (5 bases). V lost 6 bases to trimming and J lost 6 bases, with 15 bases between them. CDR1 and CDR2 from the germline V gene are MNHNY and SVGAGI (reference sequence). CDR3 length: 14 residues. CDR3 in DNA: TGTGCCAGCAGACCGGTGGGGCAGGGCAATGAGCAGTTCTTC. Protein: CASRPVGQGNEQFF.

The V gene is TRBV27, the J gene TRBJ2-1; 8 bases agree with TRBD2. J lost 0 bases, V lost 3 bases, and 22 bases had no gene match. CDR3 length equals 22 residues. The V gene's germline CDR1 is MNHEY and CDR2 SMNVEV (reference sequence). In DNA form, the CDR3 reads TGTGCCAGCAGTTTCCAGCCCCCCGGGACTAGGCCCCATTCGGGCTCCTACAATGAGCAGTTCTTC. This encodes CASSFQPPGTRPHSGSYNEQFF.

Details on this clone: A junction end diverges from the germline sequence, so it may reflect a read error. The J gene is TRBJ2-3, the V gene TRBV7-9; D is undetermined. The CDR3 extends over 13 amino acids. The V gene's germline CDR1 is SEHNR and CDR2 FQNEAQ (reference sequence). DNA for the CDR3: TGTGCCAGCAGCCCCCCTCGCACAGATGCGCAGTATTTT. Translation gives CASSPPRTDAQYF.

V and J are TRBV6-5 and TRBJ2-5; D is possibly TRBD2 (6 bases). The germline V gene encodes CDR1 MNHEY and CDR2 SVGAGI. V gave up 6 bases and J gave up 1 base, with 12 bases separating them. The CDR3 has 14 residues. The CDR3 loop is CASRPGTLQETQYF. The CDR3 DNA follows: TGTGCCAGCAGGCCCGGGACTCTCCAAGAGACCCAGTACTTC.

The gene calls are TRBV7-8 and TRBJ2-3, with 8 bases lining up with TRBD2. This CDR3 has 16 amino acids. Germline V gives CDR1 SGHVS, CDR2 FQNEAQ. Unmatched junction bases numbered 8, after V lost 6 bases and J lost 0 bases. The CDR3 DNA follows: TGTGCCAGCAGTCCGGTAGCGGGGACTAGCACAGATACGCAGTATTTT. This codes for CASSPVAGTSTDTQYF. The full variable domain, with the rest looked up from reference TRBV7-8 and TRBJ2-3, is GAGVSQSPRYKVAKRGQDVALRCDPISGHVSLFWYQQALGQGPEFLTYFQNEAQLDKSGLPSDRFFAERPEGSVSTLKIQRTQQEDSAVYLCASSPVAGTSTDTQYFGPGTRLTVL.

This clone turned up a few times. The CDR3 sequence is CASSDLQGGLYEQYF. The DNA of the CDR3 is TGTGCCAGTAGTGACCTACAGGGGGGCCTCTACGAGCAGTACTTC. This sequence joins TRBV19 and TRBJ2-7; 8 bases map to TRBD1. Per germline, CDR1 LNHDA and CDR2 SQIVND (reference sequence). With 5 bases clipped from V and 3 bases from J, the junction kept 9 bases outside the gene matches. There are 15 residues in the CDR3.

This rearrangement joins TRBV9 to TRBJ2-4, with TRBD1 matching 7 bases. The CDR3 spans 15 residues. Trimming cost V 0 bases and J 8 bases; bases outside gene matches: 8. Germline CDR1 is SGDLS and CDR2 is YYNGEE. The CDR3 DNA reads as TGTGCCAGCAGCGTAGAAGGCAGGGGGATGGACATTCAGTACTTC. Translation: CASSVEGRGMDIQYF.

The rearrangement links TRBV7-8 to TRBJ2-3; 11 bases line up with TRBD2. The CDR3 loop spans 15 amino acids. Germline CDR1 SGHVS, CDR2 FQNEAQ. The trim removed 5 bases at V and 1 base at J, leaving 2 bases unmatched. CDR3 sequence: CASSKLAGGTDTQYF. The CDR3, as DNA: TGTGCCAGCAGCAAACTAGCGGGGGGCACAGATACGCAGTATTTT. The full variable domain, its missing parts supplied by reference TRBV7-8 and TRBJ2-3, is GAGVSQSPRYKVAKRGQDVALRCDPISGHVSLFWYQQALGQGPEFLTYFQNEAQLDKSGLPSDRFFAERPEGSVSTLKIQRTQQEDSAVYLCASSKLAGGTDTQYFGPGTRLTVL.

The CDR3 region has the DNA TGTGCCAGCAGCGTGCACCGTCACGGCCAAGAGACCCAGTACTTC. It specifies CASSVHRHGQETQYF. This rearrangement joins TRBV9 to TRBJ2-5; D gene unclear. The V and J ends lost 2 bases and 1 base respectively, with 12 bases between them. This CDR3 is 15 amino acids long. Germline V gives CDR1 SGDLS, CDR2 YYNGEE.

By its share, this clone is medium-sized. The V call is TRBV13, the J call TRBJ1-1, with D unresolved. Germline assignment: CDR1 PRHDT and CDR2 FYEKMQ (reference sequence). CDR3 length equals 11 residues. V lost 6 bases, J lost 3 bases, and 5 bases lay in between. The CDR3 is CASRYDTEAFF. DNA for the CDR3: TGTGCCAGCAGATACGACACTGAAGCTTTCTTT.

The V call is TRBV6-5, the J call TRBJ2-1; D remains ambiguous. The V gene's germline CDR1 is MNHEY and CDR2 SVGAGI. The V end lost 2 bases, the J end lost 7 bases, and 9 bases lay between the germline ends. The CDR3 covers 13 residues. The DNA of the CDR3 is TGTGCCAGCAGTTACCATGATGGGAATGAGCAGTTCTTC. This gives the protein CASSYHDGNEQFF.

This rearrangement joins TRBV7-3 to TRBJ1-1, with 8 bases matching TRBD1. In germline, CDR1 is SGHTA, CDR2 FQGTGA. The CDR3 length is 14 residues. The V segment lost 5 bases and the J segment 5 bases; nucleotides outside the gene matches: 7. The CDR3 nucleotides read TGTGCCAGCAGCCCCCAGGGGGCCGGAACTGAAGCTTTCTTT. Its translation: CASSPQGAGTEAFF.

The rearrangement links TRBV15 to TRBJ1-3; D unclear. This CDR3 has 16 residues. The V and J ends lost 3 bases and 4 bases respectively, with 16 bases between them. Germline-derived CDR1 and CDR2 are LNHNV and YYDKDF (reference sequence). The CDR3 DNA reads as TGTGCCACCAGCAGCCTAGGCGCCGGGGTGGGAAACACCATATATTTT. Translating it yields CATSSLGAGVGNTIYF.

This sequence joins TRBV7-9 and TRBJ2-3; D possibly corresponds to TRBD2 (6 bases). Trimming pared 2 bases from V and 7 bases from J, leaving 19 bases between. CDR1 is SEHNR, CDR2 FQNEAQ, per germline (reference sequence). This CDR3 contains 16 residues. CDR3 loop: CASSLNIGGVNYTQYF. CDR3 in DNA: TGTGCCAGCAGCTTAAATATTGGCGGGGTCAATTATACGCAGTATTTT.

The genes are TRBV7-2 and TRBJ1-2; no clear D gene. V shed 5 bases and J shed 2 bases, with 12 bases lying between them. Germline V gene sequence: CDR1 SGHTA, CDR2 FQGNSA. This CDR3 has 14 amino acids. The DNA of the CDR3 is TGTGCCAGCAGCCCCCATGCGCCGAACTATGGCTACACCTTC. This translates into CASSPHAPNYGYTF.

This clone was counted between two and nine times. V gene TRBV6-1 combines with J gene TRBJ1-6; D is ambiguous. Trimming took off 1 base at V and 5 bases at J, with 15 bases between the two ends. CDR1 and CDR2 from the germline V gene are MNHNS and SASEGT. The CDR3 consists of 17 residues. CDR3 sequence: CASSEDSLTWDNSPLHF. CDR3 in DNA: TGTGCCAGCAGTGAAGATAGCCTAACTTGGGATAATTCACCCCTCCACTTT.

The V and J genes are TRBV27 and TRBJ2-7; no reliable D call. V gave up 2 bases and J gave up 1 base, with 6 bases separating them. CDR1 and CDR2 (germline): MNHEY, SMNVEV (reference sequence). This CDR3 spans 13 amino acids. The CDR3, as DNA: TGTGCCAGCAGTTTAGGACCTTCCTACGAGCAGTACTTC. The encoded protein is CASSLGPSYEQYF.

J is TRBJ2-4 and V is TRBV29-1, with D perhaps matching TRBD2 (6 bases). The V and J ends lost 6 bases and 3 bases respectively, with 9 bases between them. Looked up from germline, CDR1 is SQVTM and CDR2 is ANQGSEA. The CDR3 length is 12 residues. The DNA of the CDR3 is TGCAGCGTCCCGGGAGACAAAAACATTCAGTACTTC. It specifies CSVPGDKNIQYF. Full variable domain (missing parts from reference TRBV29-1 and TRBJ2-4): SAVISQKPSRDICQRGTSLTIQCQVDSQVTMMFWYRQQPGQSLTLIATANQGSEATYESGFVIDKFPISRPNLTFSTLTVSNMSPEDSSIYLCSVPGDKNIQYFGAGTRLSVL.

This clone was detected a few times. The chain recombines TRBV28 with TRBJ2-7; D ambiguous. In germline, CDR1 is MDHEN, CDR2 SYDVKM. The CDR3 sequence is 12 residues long. V dropped 1 base and J dropped 7 bases, with 8 bases sitting between them. This CDR3 is CASSLSEIEQYF. CDR3 bases: TGTGCCAGCAGTTTATCCGAGATAGAGCAGTACTTC.